These 4 T cell receptor beta chains were sequenced from one sample in a study of monozygotic twins with inflammatory bowel disease. After re-calling the 5' RACE reads, TCRdb lists one entry per CDR3 protein, DNA absent. The table for this sample gives 350,000 to 500,000 distinct CDR3 sequences. The sequenced sample was blood. Every receptor here comes from a human donor with ulcerative colitis or Crohn's disease, or a healthy co-twin of an affected twin (not recorded which).

V is TRBV2 and J is TRBJ2-1; TCRdb proposes TRBD1, but this gene call is untestable without DNA. CDR1 SNHLY and CDR2 FYNNEI come from the germline V gene. CDR3 size: 14 residues. This CDR3 is CASSRDREYDEQFF.

The chain combines TRBV7-3 with TRBJ2-3. This CDR3 is 15 amino acids long. Germline assignment: CDR1 SGHTA and CDR2 FQGTGA. The CDR3 spells CASSPLADHTDTQYF.

The chain combines TRBV6-1 with TRBJ1-2; TCRdb's D gene call, TRBD1, goes unchecked for lack of DNA. This CDR3 has 15 residues. Germline V gives CDR1 MNHNS, CDR2 SASEGT. CDR3 in amino acids: CASSDRGISNYGYTF.

V usage is TRBV12-3 or TRBV12-4 and J usage is TRBJ2-3; the D gene TCRdb calls, TRBD1, cannot be checked with no DNA. The CDR3 consists of 16 residues. CDR3 protein: CASSNERGGDLNTQYF.